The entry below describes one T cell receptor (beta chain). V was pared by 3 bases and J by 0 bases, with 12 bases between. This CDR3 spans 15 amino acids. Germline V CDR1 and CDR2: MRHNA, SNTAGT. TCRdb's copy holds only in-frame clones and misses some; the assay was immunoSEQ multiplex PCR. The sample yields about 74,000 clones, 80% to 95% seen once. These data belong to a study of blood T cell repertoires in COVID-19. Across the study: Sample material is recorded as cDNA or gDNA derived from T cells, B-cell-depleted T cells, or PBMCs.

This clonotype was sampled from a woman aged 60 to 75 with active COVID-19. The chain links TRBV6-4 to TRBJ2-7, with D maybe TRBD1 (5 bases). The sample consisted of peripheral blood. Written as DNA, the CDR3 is TGTGCCAGCAGTGAAGGGGTAGGAGCCTCCTACGAGCAGTACTTC. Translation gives CASSEGVGASYEQYF.